Presented here are 22 T cell receptor beta chains from one specimen sequenced in a study of identical twins. TCRdb passed the 5' RACE reads through MiXCR, listing each CDR3 protein once. In the table there are 1.5 million to 2 million distinct CDR3 sequences, about 31% of which are singletons. Sequenced material: cord blood. The receptors shown here come from a newborn girl in good health.

The V gene is TRBV19, the J gene TRBJ2-1; unclear D gene. The CDR3 totals 14 residues. The V and J ends lost 5 bases and 3 bases respectively, with 11 bases between them. CDR1 and CDR2 from the germline V gene are LNHDA and SQIVND (reference sequence). The CDR3 loop reads CASSPSYSYNEQFF. The CDR3 DNA follows: TGTGCCAGTAGTCCCTCTTACAGCTACAATGAGCAGTTCTTC.

V gene TRBV2 combines with J gene TRBJ2-7, with D perhaps TRBD2 (5 bases). CDR1 SNHLY and CDR2 FYNNEI come from the germline V gene. The CDR3 totals 15 residues. Trimming left V 3 bases short and J 6 bases short, with 18 bases between. The CDR3 reads CASSEVGIVTGEQYF. DNA of the CDR3: TGTGCCAGCAGTGAGGTCGGGATCGTTACGGGCGAGCAGTACTTC.

This clonotype appeared a few times. The chain couples TRBV24-1 to TRBJ1-6, with a weak D call TRBD1 (5 bases). CDR1 and CDR2 (germline): KGHDR, SFDVKD. There are 13 residues in the CDR3. Trimming removed 2 bases at V and 9 bases at J, with 7 bases between. The CDR3 protein is CATSDSGTSPLHF. The CDR3 nucleotides read TGTGCCACCAGTGATTCCGGGACTTCACCCCTCCACTTT.

This clonotype showed up many times. The chain joins TRBV6-5 to TRBJ1-4, with 8 bases aligning to TRBD1. The CDR3 runs 13 residues. V dropped 5 bases and J dropped 5; count of bases not matched to a gene: 1. Germline-derived CDR1 and CDR2 are MNHEY and SVGAGI. This chain's CDR3 is CASSRTGNEKLFF. CDR3 in DNA: TGTGCCAGCAGTAGGACAGGGAATGAAAAACTGTTTTTT.

This clonotype was observed a handful of times. The CDR3 DNA reads TGTGCCAGCAGGTGGCCCGAGACCTACGAGCAGTACTTC. It is translated as CASRWPETYEQYF. This chain connects TRBV2 to TRBJ2-7; D call uncertain. V was cut by 6 bases and J by 2 bases, with 11 bases left in between. There are 13 residues in the CDR3. CDR1 SNHLY and CDR2 FYNNEI come from the germline V gene.

The genes are TRBV20-1 and TRBJ2-6, with no clear D. The CDR3 is 16 amino acids. The ends were cut back, 6 bases at V and 0 bases at J, with 15 bases in the middle. Per germline, CDR1 DFQATT and CDR2 SNEGSKA (reference sequence). The CDR3 spells CSAPYSGPSGANVLTF. CDR3 DNA sequence: TGCAGTGCCCCATATTCGGGCCCCTCTGGGGCCAACGTCCTGACTTTC.

The chain couples TRBV29-1 to TRBJ2-1, with 10 positions matching TRBD2. CDR1 and CDR2 (germline): SQVTM, ANQGSEA. Trimming took 5 bases from V and 3 from J; bases not matched to a gene: 4. The CDR3 spans 14 residues. The CDR3 spells CSVQAGGYYNEQFF. Here the CDR3 DNA reads TGCAGCGTTCAAGCGGGAGGGTACTACAATGAGCAGTTCTTC.

This sequence joins TRBV7-9 and TRBJ2-4; 9 bases are shared with TRBD2. The J call could be wrong; TRBJ2-7 is a better fit for the DNA end. The CDR3 is 15 amino acids. Germline CDR1 is SEHNR and CDR2 is FQNEAQ (reference sequence). The DNA for the CDR3 is TGTGCCAGCAGCTCCCGACTAGCGGTGAACCACGAGCAGTACTTC. It specifies CASSSRLAVNHEQYF.

This clonotype was observed a few times. The chain combines TRBV25-1 with TRBJ2-3, with 9 positions matching TRBD1. Per germline, CDR1 MGHDK and CDR2 SYGVNS. This CDR3 has 16 residues. The V and J ends lost 4 bases and 3 bases, in that order; junction bases with no gene match: 8. In DNA, the CDR3 is TGTGCCAGCAGTGCGATTCCGGGACAGGGAACAGATACGCAGTATTTT. Translation gives CASSAIPGQGTDTQYF.

The chain carries TRBV28 and TRBJ1-2, with D perhaps matching TRBD1 (5 bases). The CDR3 length is 14 residues. Germline values: CDR1 MDHEN, CDR2 SYDVKM. Trimming stripped 3 bases from V and 4 bases from J, with 12 bases between. CDR3 region: CASSLVPGPYGYTF. Here the CDR3 DNA reads TGTGCCAGCAGTTTGGTTCCAGGGCCCTATGGCTACACCTTC.

This clonotype was detected only a few times. The chain joins TRBV20-1 to TRBJ2-3; tentatively, D is TRBD2 (6 bases). The CDR3 has 13 residues. The V gene's germline CDR1 is DFQATT and CDR2 SNEGSKA (reference sequence). The V end lost 0 bases, the J end lost 6 bases, and 10 bases lay between the germline ends. This chain's CDR3 is CSARDWLADTQYF. In DNA, the CDR3 is TGCAGTGCTAGAGATTGGCTAGCGGATACGCAGTATTTT.

This clonotype appeared a few times. This chain uses TRBV20-1 with TRBJ2-7, with TRBD2 identical over 12 bases. The germline gives CDR1 DFQATT, CDR2 SNEGSKA (reference sequence). The ends lost 6 bases at V and 3 bases at J; junction bases unmatched: 3. The CDR3 length is 13 residues. The CDR3 sequence: CSAWTSGNYEQYF. The CDR3 nucleotides are TGCAGTGCCTGGACTAGCGGGAACTACGAGCAGTACTTC.

The chain combines TRBV20-1 with TRBJ2-1; a possible D gene is TRBD2 (6 bases). The closer fit of TRBJ2-7 to the DNA end suggests the J call may be wrong. CDR1 and CDR2 from the germline V gene are DFQATT and SNEGSKA (reference sequence). The CDR3 runs to 13 residues. The CDR3 loop is CSAGGVPYNEQYF. The CDR3 region has the DNA TGCAGTGCGGGGGGAGTCCCCTACAATGAGCAGTACTTC.

V usage is TRBV29-1 and J usage is TRBJ2-1; 9 bases align to TRBD2. The V gene's germline CDR1 is SQVTM and CDR2 ANQGSEA. This CDR3 has 16 residues. Trimming took 2 bases from V and 8 from J; bases not matched to a gene: 13. Written as DNA, the CDR3 is TGCAGCGTTGAAAGGCTAGCGGGGACCAGGGGGGATGAGCAGTTCTTC. This translates into CSVERLAGTRGDEQFF.

This chain joins TRBV24-1 and TRBJ2-5; 8 bases fit TRBD2. After removal of 6 bases from V and 1 base from J, the junction contained 3 bases not matched to a gene. CDR1 is KGHDR, CDR2 SFDVKD, per germline. CDR3 size: 14 residues. CDR3 bases: TGTGCCACCAGTAACAGCGGGAGCCAAGAGACCCAGTACTTC. Its protein is CATSNSGSQETQYF.

This clonotype was found a few times. This chain uses TRBV12-3 or TRBV12-4 with TRBJ2-4; 10 bases line up with TRBD2. The DNA end is more similar to TRBJ2-5, so the J call may be wrong. This CDR3 is built from 15 residues. The CDR3 is CASSLYTSGEETQYF. The CDR3 coding sequence is TGTGCCAGCAGTTTATATACTAGCGGGGAAGAGACCCAGTACTTC.

This sequence joins TRBV20-1 and TRBJ2-3, with TRBD1 matching 8 bases. V shed 3 bases and J 6 bases; nucleotides not matched to a gene: 8. The length of the CDR3 is 14 residues. Germline V lookup: CDR1 DFQATT, CDR2 SNEGSKA (reference sequence). This CDR3 is CSARDRVGKDTQYF. The CDR3 nucleotides read TGCAGTGCTAGGGACAGGGTCGGGAAGGATACGCAGTATTTT.

This clonotype has just a few counts. The V gene is TRBV20-1, the J gene TRBJ2-7; 9 positions agree with TRBD2. This CDR3 is built from 16 residues. Per germline, CDR1 DFQATT and CDR2 SNEGSKA (reference sequence). The trim removed 5 bases at V and 4 bases at J, leaving 15 bases unmatched. This chain's CDR3 is CSAPLLARGGAYEQYF. The DNA of the CDR3 is TGCAGTGCTCCACTCCTTGCGCGGGGGGGCGCTTACGAGCAGTACTTC.

The chain has TRBV2 and TRBJ2-3, with 7 nucleotides matching TRBD2. Germline V gene data show CDR1 as SNHLY and CDR2 as FYNNEI. Trimming at V came to 6 bases and at J to 4 bases, leaving 16 bases not matched to a gene. The CDR3 contains 17 residues. The CDR3 region is CASSPNPFGGSADTQYF. The CDR3 nucleotides read TGTGCCAGCAGCCCTAATCCGTTCGGGGGGTCGGCAGATACGCAGTATTTT.

This clonotype turned up a few times. The J gene is TRBJ1-2, the V gene TRBV7-6; D unclear. Germline V CDR1 and CDR2: SGHVS, FNYEAQ. CDR3 length: 15 amino acids. Between the trimmed V and J ends, which lost 1 base and 4 bases, there was a span of 13 bases. The CDR3 nucleotides are TGTGCCAGCAGCTTAGGGGATCGTGGAGTCTATGGCTACACCTTC. Residues: CASSLGDRGVYGYTF.

The chain employs TRBV24-1 and TRBJ1-2; D is possibly TRBD1 (5 bases). CDR1 and CDR2 from the germline V gene are KGHDR and SFDVKD. Trimming cost V 0 bases and J 6 bases, with 16 bases left between them. The CDR3 loop spans 16 amino acids. The CDR3 spells CATSDLEFWGEDGYTF. The CDR3 DNA is TGTGCCACCAGTGATTTGGAGTTTTGGGGGGAAGATGGCTACACCTTC.

As for this clonotype: Mismatch with germline at one junction end may stem from a read error. The rearrangement links TRBV27 to TRBJ1-2; TRBD1 agrees at 12 bases. The CDR3 runs 15 residues. CDR1 is MNHEY and CDR2 is SMNVEV in the germline V gene (reference sequence). This CDR3 reads CAGSIAGTGGIGYTF. CDR3 bases: TGTGCCGGCAGTATCGCCGGGACAGGGGGCATTGGCTACACCTTC.